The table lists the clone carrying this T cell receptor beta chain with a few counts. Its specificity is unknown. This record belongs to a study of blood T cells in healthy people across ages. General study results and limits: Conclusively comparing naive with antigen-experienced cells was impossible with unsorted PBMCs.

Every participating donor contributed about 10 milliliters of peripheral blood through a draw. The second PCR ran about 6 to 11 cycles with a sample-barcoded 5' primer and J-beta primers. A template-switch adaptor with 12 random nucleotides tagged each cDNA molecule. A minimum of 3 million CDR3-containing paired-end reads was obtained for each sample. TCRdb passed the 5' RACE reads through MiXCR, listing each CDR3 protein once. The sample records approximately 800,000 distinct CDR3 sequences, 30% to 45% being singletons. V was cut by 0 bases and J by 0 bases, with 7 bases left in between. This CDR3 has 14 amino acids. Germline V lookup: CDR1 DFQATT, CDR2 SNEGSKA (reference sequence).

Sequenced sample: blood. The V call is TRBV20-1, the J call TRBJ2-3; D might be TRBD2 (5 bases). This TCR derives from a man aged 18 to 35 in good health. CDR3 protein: CSARDSGSTDTQYF. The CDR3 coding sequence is TGCAGTGCTAGAGATTCGGGGAGCACAGATACGCAGTATTTT.